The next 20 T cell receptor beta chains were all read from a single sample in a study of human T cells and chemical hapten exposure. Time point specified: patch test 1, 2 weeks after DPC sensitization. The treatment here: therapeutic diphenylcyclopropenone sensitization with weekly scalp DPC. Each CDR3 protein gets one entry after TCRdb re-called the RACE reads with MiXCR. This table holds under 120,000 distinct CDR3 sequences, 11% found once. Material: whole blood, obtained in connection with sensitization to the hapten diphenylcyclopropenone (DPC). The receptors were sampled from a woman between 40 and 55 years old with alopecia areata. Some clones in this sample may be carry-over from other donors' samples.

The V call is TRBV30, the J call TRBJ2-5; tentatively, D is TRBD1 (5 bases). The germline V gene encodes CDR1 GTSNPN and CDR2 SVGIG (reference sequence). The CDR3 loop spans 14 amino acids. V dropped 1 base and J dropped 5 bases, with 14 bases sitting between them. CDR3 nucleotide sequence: TGTGCCTGGAGTGCCCAGGGAAGGGTCGAGACCCAGTACTTC. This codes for CAWSAQGRVETQYF.

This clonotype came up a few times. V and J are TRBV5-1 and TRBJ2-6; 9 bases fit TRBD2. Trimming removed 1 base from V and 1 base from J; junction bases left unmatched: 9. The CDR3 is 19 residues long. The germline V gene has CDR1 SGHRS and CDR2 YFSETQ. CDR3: CASSLSLAGVGSGANVLTF. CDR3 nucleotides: TGCGCCAGCAGCTTGTCGTTAGCGGGAGTAGGGTCTGGGGCCAACGTCCTGACTTTC.

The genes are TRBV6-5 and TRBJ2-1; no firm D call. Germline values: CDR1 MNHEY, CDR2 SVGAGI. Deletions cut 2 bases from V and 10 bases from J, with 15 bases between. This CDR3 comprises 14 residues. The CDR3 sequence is CASSYGIEVGEQFF. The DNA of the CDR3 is TGTGCCAGCAGTTACGGGATCGAAGTAGGGGAGCAGTTCTTC.

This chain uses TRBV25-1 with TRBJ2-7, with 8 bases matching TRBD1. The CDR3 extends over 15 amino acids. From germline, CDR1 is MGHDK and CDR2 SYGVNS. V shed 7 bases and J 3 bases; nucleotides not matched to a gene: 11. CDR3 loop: CASNIWTGNHYEQYF. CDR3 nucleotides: TGTGCCAGCAACATTTGGACAGGGAATCACTACGAGCAGTACTTC.

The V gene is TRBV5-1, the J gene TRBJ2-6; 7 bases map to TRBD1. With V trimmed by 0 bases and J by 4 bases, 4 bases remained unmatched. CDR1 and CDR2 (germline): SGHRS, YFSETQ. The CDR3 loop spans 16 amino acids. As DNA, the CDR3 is TGCGCCAGCAGCTTGGAGGGGGCGCTGGGGGCCAACGTCCTGACTTTC. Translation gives CASSLEGALGANVLTF. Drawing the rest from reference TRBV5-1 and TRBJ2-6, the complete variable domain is KAGVTQTPRYLIKTRGQQVTLSCSPISGHRSVSWYQQTPGQGLQFLFEYFSETQRNKGNFPGRFSGRQFSNSRSEMNVSTLELGDSALYLCASSLEGALGANVLTFGAGSRLTVL.

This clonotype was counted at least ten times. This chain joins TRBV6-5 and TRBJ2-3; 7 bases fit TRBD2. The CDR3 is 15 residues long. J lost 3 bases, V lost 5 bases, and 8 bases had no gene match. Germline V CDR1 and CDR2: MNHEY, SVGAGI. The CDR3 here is CASSESGMRTDTQYF. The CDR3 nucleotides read TGTGCCAGCAGTGAGAGCGGGATGAGGACAGATACGCAGTATTTT.

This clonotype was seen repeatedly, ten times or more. CDR3 protein: CASSPRRRNPSEAFF. The CDR3 DNA reads as TGTGCCAGCAGTCCCCGGCGGAGGAATCCATCCGAAGCTTTCTTT. V gene TRBV12-3 or TRBV12-4 combines with J gene TRBJ1-1; D remains unclear. Trimming shortened V by 5 bases and J by 8 bases, and 21 bases separated the two germline ends. CDR3 length equals 15 residues.

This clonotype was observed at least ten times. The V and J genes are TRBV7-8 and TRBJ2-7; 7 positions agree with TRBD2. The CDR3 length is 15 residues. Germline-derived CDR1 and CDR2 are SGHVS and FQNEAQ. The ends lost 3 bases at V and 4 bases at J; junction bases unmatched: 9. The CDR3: CASSFGGGPLYEQYF. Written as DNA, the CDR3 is TGTGCCAGCAGCTTCGGGGGAGGGCCCTTGTACGAGCAGTACTTC.

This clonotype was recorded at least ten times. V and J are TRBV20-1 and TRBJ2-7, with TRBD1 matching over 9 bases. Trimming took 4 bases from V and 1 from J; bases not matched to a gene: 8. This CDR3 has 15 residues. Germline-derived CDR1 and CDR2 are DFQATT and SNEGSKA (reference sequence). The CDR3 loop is CSAISRGTGSYEQYF. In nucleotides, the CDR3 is TGCAGTGCTATCAGTCGGGGGACAGGGTCCTACGAGCAGTACTTC.

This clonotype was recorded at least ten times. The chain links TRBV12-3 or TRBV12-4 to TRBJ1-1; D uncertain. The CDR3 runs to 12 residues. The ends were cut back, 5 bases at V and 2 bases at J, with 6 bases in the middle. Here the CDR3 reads CASSHINTEAFF. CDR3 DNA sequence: TGTGCCAGCAGTCATATAAACACTGAAGCTTTCTTT.

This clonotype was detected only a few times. CDR3 region: CASSRTAANQPQHF. In DNA form, the CDR3 reads TGTGCCAGCAGTAGGACGGCAGCCAATCAGCCCCAGCATTTT. V gene TRBV28 combines with J gene TRBJ1-5; D not certain. The V gene's germline CDR1 is MDHEN and CDR2 SYDVKM. V dropped 5 bases and J dropped 3 bases, with 11 bases sitting between them. The CDR3 length is 14 residues.

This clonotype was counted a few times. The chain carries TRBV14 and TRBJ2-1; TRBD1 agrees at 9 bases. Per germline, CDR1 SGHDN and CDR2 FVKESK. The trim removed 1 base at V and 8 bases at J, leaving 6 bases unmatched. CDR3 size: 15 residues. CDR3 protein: CASSQVQGAGHEQFF. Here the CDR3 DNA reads TGTGCCAGCAGCCAAGTACAGGGGGCAGGACATGAGCAGTTCTTC.

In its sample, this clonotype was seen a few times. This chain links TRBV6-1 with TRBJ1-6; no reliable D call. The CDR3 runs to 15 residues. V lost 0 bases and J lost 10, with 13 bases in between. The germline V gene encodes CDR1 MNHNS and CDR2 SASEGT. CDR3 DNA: TGTGCCAGCAGTGAAGCCGTGGGGATTAGATCACCCCTCCACTTT. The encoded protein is CASSEAVGIRSPLHF.

CDR3 DNA sequence: TGTGCCAGCAGTTACCTTGACAGGGGGCTTCAGCCCCAGCATTTT. Encoded protein: CASSYLDRGLQPQHF. The chain uses TRBV6-2 or TRBV6-3 and TRBJ1-5, with TRBD1 matching over 10 bases. In germline, CDR1 is MNHEY, CDR2 SVGEGT. Trimming removed 2 bases from V and 6 bases from J; junction bases left unmatched: 4. The CDR3 consists of 15 residues.

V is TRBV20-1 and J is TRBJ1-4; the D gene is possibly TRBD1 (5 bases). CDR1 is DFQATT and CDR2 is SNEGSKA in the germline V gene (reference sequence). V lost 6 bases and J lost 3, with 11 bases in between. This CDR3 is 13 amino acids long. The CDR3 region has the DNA TGCAGTGCAGCCGGGACTGCTAATGAAAAACTGTTTTTT. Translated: CSAAGTANEKLFF.

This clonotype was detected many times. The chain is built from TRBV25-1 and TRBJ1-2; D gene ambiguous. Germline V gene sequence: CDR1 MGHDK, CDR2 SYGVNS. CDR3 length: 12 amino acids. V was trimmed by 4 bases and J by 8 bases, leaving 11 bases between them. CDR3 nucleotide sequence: TGTGCCAGCAGTGCTGGCCCTTGGGGCTACACCTTC. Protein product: CASSAGPWGYTF.

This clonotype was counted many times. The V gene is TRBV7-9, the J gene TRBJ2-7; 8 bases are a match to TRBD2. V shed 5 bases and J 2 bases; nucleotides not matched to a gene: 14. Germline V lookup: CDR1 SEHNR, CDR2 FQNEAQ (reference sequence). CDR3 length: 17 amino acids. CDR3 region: CASSAGSLAGKTYEQYF. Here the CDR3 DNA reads TGTGCCAGCAGCGCGGGGTCCCTAGCGGGTAAAACCTACGAGCAGTACTTC. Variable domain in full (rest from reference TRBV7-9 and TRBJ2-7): DTGVSQNPRHKITKRGQNVTFRCDPISEHNRLYWYRQTLGQGPEFLTYFQNEAQLEKSRLLSDRFSAERPKGSFSTLEIQRTEQGDSAMYLCASSAGSLAGKTYEQYFGPGTRLTVT.

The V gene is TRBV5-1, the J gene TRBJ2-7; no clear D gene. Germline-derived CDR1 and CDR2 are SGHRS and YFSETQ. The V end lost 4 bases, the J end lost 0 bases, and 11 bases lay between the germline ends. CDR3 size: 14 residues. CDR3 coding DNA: TGCGCCAGCAGCCCCTCCGACACCTCCTACGAGCAGTACTTC. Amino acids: CASSPSDTSYEQYF.

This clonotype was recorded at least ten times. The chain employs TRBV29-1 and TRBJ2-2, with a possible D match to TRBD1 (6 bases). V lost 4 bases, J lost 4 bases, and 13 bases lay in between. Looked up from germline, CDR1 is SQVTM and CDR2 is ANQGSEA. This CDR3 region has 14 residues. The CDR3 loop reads CSVGRTVGTGELFF. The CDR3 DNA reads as TGCAGCGTTGGGAGGACAGTTGGCACCGGGGAGCTGTTTTTT.

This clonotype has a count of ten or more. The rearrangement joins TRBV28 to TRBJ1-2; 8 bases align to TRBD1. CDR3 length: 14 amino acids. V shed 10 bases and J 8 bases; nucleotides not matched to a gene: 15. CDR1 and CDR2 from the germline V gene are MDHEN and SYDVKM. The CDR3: CATIYPRGLRGYTF. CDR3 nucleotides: TGTGCCACCATTTATCCCAGGGGGCTCAGAGGCTACACCTTC.